This TCR beta chain appears in the sequencing data of a study of CD8+ T cells in alopecia areata. Reverse transcription of extracted RNA yielded cDNA, which provided the sequencing template. The data were produced by immunoSEQ multiplex PCR, yet TCRdb's version contains in-frame clones alone and is incomplete. The data contain 110,000 or so clones, over 60% of them seen just once; the ten biggest clones take up 2.5% to 3.5%. Sequencing was done on a sample of CD4+ T cells sorted from blood. The TCR comes from a human donor in good health.

In nucleotides, the CDR3 is TGTGCCGGGCACCGGGACACAAAAGAGACCCAGTACTTC. Translating gives CAGHRDTKETQYF. The J gene is TRBJ2-5, the V gene TRBV2; a weak D match, TRBD1 (6 bases). Germline CDR1 is SNHLY and CDR2 is FYNNEI. Trimming left V 11 bases short and J 3 bases short, with 16 bases between. The CDR3 consists of 13 residues.